Presented here are 7 T cell receptor beta chains from one specimen sequenced in a study of early T cells in non-severe SARS-CoV-2 infection. Using its own MiXCR run on the 5' RACE reads, TCRdb lists one record per CDR3 protein. The profile covers around 44,000 distinct CDR3 sequences, with around a tenth appearing a single time and about 8.3% taken by the ten largest. The sample comprised whole blood. The receptors come from an adult who was a healthcare worker with PCR-confirmed SARS-CoV-2 infection or an uninfected control (not recorded which).

This clonotype ranks as medium-sized. The chain carries TRBV20-1 and TRBJ2-1, with no clear D. Germline CDR1 reads DFQATT; CDR2 reads SNEGSKA (reference sequence). Trimming took 0 bases from V and 7 from J, leaving 13 bases between them. The CDR3 runs to 14 residues. The CDR3, as DNA: TGCAGTGCTAGAGACCCCTTAGCCCGGAATGAGCAGTTCTTC. Its protein is CSARDPLARNEQFF.

This clonotype was detected a few times. The genes are TRBV7-3 and TRBJ2-1; 15 positions agree with TRBD2. V shed 5 bases, J shed 9 bases, and the junction held 5 bases outside the gene matches. There are 15 residues in the CDR3. Per germline, CDR1 SGHTA and CDR2 FQGTGA. This CDR3 reads CASSKGLAGGGEQFF. The DNA of the CDR3 is TGTGCCAGCAGCAAGGGACTAGCGGGAGGAGGTGAGCAGTTCTTC.

V usage is TRBV6-6 and J usage is TRBJ2-1, with 13 nucleotides matching TRBD2. CDR1 and CDR2 (germline): MNHNY, SVGAGI (reference sequence). CDR3 size: 18 residues. The V and J ends lost 0 bases and 7 bases, in that order; junction bases with no gene match: 9. CDR3 sequence (DNA): TGTGCCAGCAGTTACTCACTCGAGGGGACTAGCGGGAATAATGAGCAGTTCTTC. Amino acids: CASSYSLEGTSGNNEQFF.

The table lists this clonotype with many counts. The J gene is TRBJ2-7, the V gene TRBV5-1, with D perhaps matching TRBD2 (5 bases). CDR3 length: 12 residues. The V gene lost 4 bases and the J gene lost 0 bases, with 5 bases spanning the gap. Germline-derived CDR1 and CDR2 are SGHRS and YFSETQ. The CDR3 DNA follows: TGCGCCAGCAGCCGGGACTCCTACGAGCAGTACTTC. It translates to CASSRDSYEQYF.

This chain uses TRBV2 with TRBJ1-6, with D possibly matching TRBD1 (6 bases). Germline V gene sequence: CDR1 SNHLY, CDR2 FYNNEI. The CDR3 has 16 amino acids. V lost 6 bases to trimming and J lost 0 bases, with 12 bases between them. Written as DNA, the CDR3 is TGTGCCAGCAGAGCGGACAGAGCCTCCTATAATTCACCCCTCCACTTT. This gives the protein CASRADRASYNSPLHF.

This clonotype was observed a handful of times. The J gene is TRBJ2-2, the V gene TRBV7-9; TRBD2 agrees at 14 bases. CDR1 and CDR2 from the germline V gene are SEHNR and FQNEAQ (reference sequence). The CDR3 has 16 residues. The V and J ends lost 4 bases and 6 bases, in that order; junction bases with no gene match: 4. DNA of the CDR3: TGTGCCAGCAGCTCCGGGACTAGCGGGAGATCCGGGGAGCTGTTTTTT. It yields the protein CASSSGTSGRSGELFF.

This rearrangement joins TRBV11-2 to TRBJ2-7, with TRBD1 matching 9 bases. This CDR3 spans 14 amino acids. The germline V gene has CDR1 SGHAT and CDR2 FQNNGV. J was trimmed by 1 base and V by 3 bases; bases with no gene match: 1. The CDR3 DNA follows: TGTGCCAGCAGCTTCGGACAGGGGTCCTACGAGCAGTACTTC. This codes for CASSFGQGSYEQYF.